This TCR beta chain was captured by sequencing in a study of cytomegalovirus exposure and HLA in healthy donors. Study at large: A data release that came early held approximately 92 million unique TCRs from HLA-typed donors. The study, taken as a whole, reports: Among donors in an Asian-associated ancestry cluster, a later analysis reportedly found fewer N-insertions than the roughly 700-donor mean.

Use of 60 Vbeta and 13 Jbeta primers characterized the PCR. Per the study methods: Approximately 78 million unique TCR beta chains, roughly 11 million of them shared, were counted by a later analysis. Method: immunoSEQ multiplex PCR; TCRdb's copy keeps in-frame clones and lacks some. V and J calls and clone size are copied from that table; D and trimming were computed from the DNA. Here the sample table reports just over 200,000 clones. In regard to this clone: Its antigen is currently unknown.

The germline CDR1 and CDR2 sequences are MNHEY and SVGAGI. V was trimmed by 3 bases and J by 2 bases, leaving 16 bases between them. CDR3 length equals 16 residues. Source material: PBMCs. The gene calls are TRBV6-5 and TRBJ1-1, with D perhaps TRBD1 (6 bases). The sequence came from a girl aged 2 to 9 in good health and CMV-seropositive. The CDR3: CASSYRTVQLNTEAFF. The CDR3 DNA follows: TGTGCCAGCAGTTATCGGACAGTCCAGCTCAACACTGAAGCTTTCTTT.